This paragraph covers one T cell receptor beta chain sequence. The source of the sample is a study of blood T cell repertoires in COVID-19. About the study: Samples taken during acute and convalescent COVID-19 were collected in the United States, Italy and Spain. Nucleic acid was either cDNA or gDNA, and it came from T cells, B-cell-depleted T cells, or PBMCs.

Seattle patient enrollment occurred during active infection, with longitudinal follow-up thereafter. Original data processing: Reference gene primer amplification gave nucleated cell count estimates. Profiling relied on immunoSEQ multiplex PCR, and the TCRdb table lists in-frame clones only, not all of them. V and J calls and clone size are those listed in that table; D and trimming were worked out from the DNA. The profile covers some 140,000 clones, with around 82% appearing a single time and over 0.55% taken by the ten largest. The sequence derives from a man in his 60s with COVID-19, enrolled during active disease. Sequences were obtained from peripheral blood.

The CDR3 coding sequence is TGTGCCAGTAGGGCCCTCTCAGGGGCCAACGTCCTGACTTTC. Its protein is CASRALSGANVLTF. The rearrangement links TRBV19 to TRBJ2-6; D uncertain. The CDR3 sequence is 14 residues long. CDR1 is LNHDA, CDR2 SQIVND, per germline (reference sequence). Trimming cost V 6 bases and J 4 bases, with 10 bases left between them.